A selection of T cell receptor beta chains follows, all from one sample in a study of a mutant IDH1 vaccine in newly diagnosed glioma. Their cognate antigens are unknown. Clones were sequenced by immunoSEQ multiplex PCR, and TCRdb holds only the in-frame ones, with some missing. The sample records 110,000 or so clones, 75% to 90% being singletons. Material: PBMCs, obtained from a glioma patient whose treatment included an IDH1 peptide vaccine. These receptors originate from a woman between 50 and 59 years old with glioma. CDR3s include the opening cysteine and the closing phenylalanine or tryptophan. D genes are given only for firm matches. Size is stated for part of the rows, as once, few or many counts, or as a class when the clone is expanded.

clone size: NA; V gene: TRBV7-9; D gene: NA; J gene: TRBJ1-4; CDR3 protein: CASTFGGTNEKLFF; CDR3 DNA: TGTGCCAGCACCTTCGGGGGCACCAATGAAAAACTGTTTTTT
clone size: NA; V gene: TRBV7-9; D gene: NA; J gene: TRBJ2-5; CDR3 protein: CASSLGLGFGETQYF; CDR3 DNA: TGTGCCAGCAGCTTAGGATTGGGGTTCGGGGAGACCCAGTACTTC
clone size: NA; V gene: TRBV6-1; D gene: TRBD2; J gene: TRBJ2-3; CDR3 protein: CASSETLATDTQYF; CDR3 DNA: TGTGCCAGCAGTGAAACACTAGCGACAGATACGCAGTATTTT
clone size: NA; V gene: TRBV29-1; D gene: TRBD1; J gene: TRBJ2-5; CDR3 protein: CSVEEGRGRAETQYF; CDR3 DNA: TGCAGCGTTGAAGAAGGAAGGGGGCGCGCCGAGACCCAGTACTTC
clone size: NA; V gene: TRBV6-5; D gene: NA; J gene: TRBJ2-1; CDR3 protein: CASSPTGESYEQFF; CDR3 DNA: TGTGCCAGCAGCCCGACTGGGGAGTCGTATGAGCAGTTCTTC
clone size: once; V gene: TRBV5-6; D gene: NA; J gene: TRBJ2-3; CDR3 protein: CASNRGESDTQYF; CDR3 DNA: TGTGCCAGCAATAGGGGGGAGTCAGATACGCAGTATTTT
clone size: NA; V gene: TRBV7-9; D gene: TRBD1; J gene: TRBJ1-6; CDR3 protein: CASSRDSWGSYNSPLHF; CDR3 DNA: TGTGCCAGCAGCCGGGACAGCTGGGGAAGTTATAATTCACCCCTCCACTTT
clone size: NA; V gene: TRBV7-9; D gene: NA; J gene: TRBJ2-4; CDR3 protein: CASSYGGGLAKNIQYF; CDR3 DNA: TGTGCCAGCAGCTATGGAGGGGGACTAGCCAAAAACATTCAGTACTTC
clone size: NA; V gene: TRBV5-4; D gene: NA; J gene: TRBJ1-2; CDR3 protein: CASSQTEGYGYTF; CDR3 DNA: TGTGCCAGCAGCCAGACAGAGGGATATGGCTACACCTTC
clone size: NA; V gene: TRBV29-1; D gene: NA; J gene: TRBJ2-2; CDR3 protein: CSVVGTTNTGELFF; CDR3 DNA: TGCAGCGTTGTCGGGACAACGAACACCGGGGAGCTGTTTTTT
clone size: NA; V gene: TRBV28; D gene: TRBD2; J gene: TRBJ2-5; CDR3 protein: CASSGRLQETQYF; CDR3 DNA: TGTGCCAGCAGCGGGAGGCTCCAAGAGACCCAGTACTTC
clone size: NA; V gene: TRBV21-1; D gene: NA; J gene: TRBJ2-7; CDR3 protein: CASSIQVWWEQYF; CDR3 DNA: TGTGCCAGCAGCATTCAGGTGTGGTGGGAGCAGTACTTC
clone size: NA; V gene: TRBV7-3; D gene: NA; J gene: TRBJ2-5; CDR3 protein: CASSLSLGETQYF; CDR3 DNA: TGTGCCAGCAGCTTATCTCTAGGGGAGACCCAGTACTTC
clone size: NA; V gene: TRBV6-1; D gene: TRBD1; J gene: TRBJ1-5; CDR3 protein: CASSPGTGHNQPQHF; CDR3 DNA: TGTGCCAGCAGTCCCGGGACAGGGCATAATCAGCCCCAGCATTTT
clone size: NA; V gene: TRBV13; D gene: NA; J gene: TRBJ2-3; CDR3 protein: CASSLGLLGPSTNTQYF; CDR3 DNA: TGTGCCAGCAGCTTAGGCCTCCTTGGTCCTAGCACCAATACGCAGTATTTT
clone size: NA; V gene: TRBV6-6; D gene: NA; J gene: TRBJ2-7; CDR3 protein: CASSYSDSYEQYF; CDR3 DNA: TGTGCCAGCAGTTACTCCGACTCCTACGAGCAGTACTTC
clone size: NA; V gene: TRBV19; D gene: NA; J gene: TRBJ1-5; CDR3 protein: CASSMIARRPQHF; CDR3 DNA: TGTGCCAGTAGTATGATCGCGAGGAGGCCCCAGCATTTT
clone size: NA; V gene: TRBV30; D gene: NA; J gene: TRBJ2-1; CDR3 protein: CAWTGQYNEQFF; CDR3 DNA: TGTGCCTGGACCGGACAGTACAATGAGCAGTTCTTC
clone size: NA; V gene: TRBV5-1; D gene: TRBD1; J gene: TRBJ2-7; CDR3 protein: CASSRDPGTAHYEQYF; CDR3 DNA: TGCGCCAGCAGCCGCGACCCCGGGACAGCCCACTACGAGCAGTACTTC
clone size: NA; V gene: TRBV5-5; D gene: NA; J gene: TRBJ1-1; CDR3 protein: CASSLVGGIEAFF; CDR3 DNA: TGTGCCAGCAGCTTGGTAGGAGGGATCGAAGCTTTCTTT
clone size: NA; V gene: TRBV15; D gene: NA; J gene: TRBJ2-7; CDR3 protein: CATSRDWGLEQYF; CDR3 DNA: TGTGCCACCAGCAGAGATTGGGGGCTTGAGCAGTACTTC
clone size: NA; V gene: TRBV30; D gene: NA; J gene: TRBJ2-3; CDR3 protein: CAWSSYNTQYF; CDR3 DNA: TGTGCCTGGAGCTCGTATAATACGCAGTATTTT
clone size: NA; V gene: TRBV5-5; D gene: NA; J gene: TRBJ1-5; CDR3 protein: CASSPREGRIDAQHF; CDR3 DNA: TGTGCCAGCAGCCCGAGAGAGGGGAGGATAGATGCCCAGCATTTT
clone size: NA; V gene: TRBV28; D gene: NA; J gene: TRBJ1-4; CDR3 protein: CASSLDLGYEKLFF; CDR3 DNA: TGTGCCAGCAGTTTGGACCTGGGGTACGAAAAACTGTTTTTT
clone size: NA; V gene: TRBV6-6; D gene: NA; J gene: TRBJ2-1; CDR3 protein: CASSYSKTEQFF; CDR3 DNA: TGTGCCAGCAGTTACTCGAAAACAGAGCAGTTCTTC
clone size: once; V gene: TRBV7-6; D gene: TRBD1; J gene: TRBJ1-1; CDR3 protein: CASSLVPNPGQVLLNTEAFF; CDR3 DNA: TGTGCCAGCAGCTTAGTGCCCAACCCAGGACAGGTACTTCTTAACACTGAAGCTTTCTTT
clone size: NA; V gene: TRBV19; D gene: TRBD1; J gene: TRBJ2-1; CDR3 protein: CASSVQGVGYNEQFF; CDR3 DNA: TGTGCCAGTAGTGTACAGGGGGTCGGTTACAATGAGCAGTTCTTC
clone size: NA; V gene: TRBV11-2; D gene: NA; J gene: TRBJ1-5; CDR3 protein: CASSHNEDQPQHF; CDR3 DNA: TGTGCCAGCAGCCACAACGAGGATCAGCCCCAGCATTTT
clone size: NA; V gene: TRBV6-6; D gene: NA; J gene: TRBJ2-2; CDR3 protein: CASSPQPANTGELFF; CDR3 DNA: TGTGCCAGCAGTCCTCAGCCGGCGAACACCGGGGAGCTGTTTTTT
clone size: NA; V gene: TRBV5-6; D gene: NA; J gene: TRBJ2-7; CDR3 protein: CASSLGTYEQYF; CDR3 DNA: TGTGCCAGCAGCTTGGGAACCTACGAGCAGTACTTC
clone size: NA; V gene: TRBV5-1; D gene: NA; J gene: TRBJ2-6; CDR3 protein: CASSPLGGTTMSGANVLTF; CDR3 DNA: TGCGCCAGCAGCCCTCTGGGGGGCACTACCATGTCTGGGGCCAACGTCCTGACTTTC
clone size: NA; V gene: TRBV7-9; D gene: NA; J gene: TRBJ2-1; CDR3 protein: CASSLDVGYNEQFF; CDR3 DNA: TGTGCCAGCAGCTTAGATGTAGGGTACAATGAGCAGTTCTTC
clone size: NA; V gene: TRBV5-1; D gene: TRBD1; J gene: TRBJ2-7; CDR3 protein: CASSTPGQGIPYEQYF; CDR3 DNA: TGCGCCAGCAGCACTCCGGGACAGGGAATCCCCTACGAGCAGTACTTC
clone size: NA; V gene: TRBV9; D gene: NA; J gene: TRBJ2-1; CDR3 protein: CASSTSGRQPRPYNEQFF; CDR3 DNA: TGTGCCAGCAGCACCTCTGGGCGGCAACCCCGTCCCTACAATGAGCAGTTCTTC
clone size: NA; V gene: TRBV6-1; D gene: TRBD1; J gene: TRBJ2-5; CDR3 protein: CASSELGGRETQYF; CDR3 DNA: TGTGCCAGCAGTGAATTAGGGGGCCGGGAGACCCAGTACTTC
clone size: NA; V gene: TRBV5-1; D gene: TRBD2; J gene: TRBJ2-7; CDR3 protein: CASSPGLAGSEQYF; CDR3 DNA: TGCGCCAGCTCCCCGGGACTAGCGGGAAGTGAGCAGTACTTC
clone size: NA; V gene: TRBV14; D gene: TRBD2; J gene: TRBJ2-5; CDR3 protein: CASSPRGEGETQYF; CDR3 DNA: TGTGCCAGCAGCCCACGGGGGGAAGGAGAGACCCAGTACTTC
clone size: NA; V gene: TRBV6-5; D gene: TRBD2; J gene: TRBJ2-2; CDR3 protein: CASSPTSGRPGELFF; CDR3 DNA: TGTGCCAGCAGTCCGACTAGCGGGAGGCCAGGAGAGCTGTTTTTT
clone size: NA; V gene: TRBV7-6; D gene: TRBD1; J gene: TRBJ2-7; CDR3 protein: CASSLTTGGYDEQYF; CDR3 DNA: TGTGCCAGCAGCTTAACTACAGGGGGCTATGACGAGCAGTACTTC
clone size: NA; V gene: TRBV9; D gene: NA; J gene: TRBJ2-2; CDR3 protein: CASSAAPNTGELFF; CDR3 DNA: TGTGCCAGCAGCGCCGCCCCGAACACCGGGGAGCTGTTTTTT
clone size: NA; V gene: TRBV19; D gene: NA; J gene: TRBJ1-3; CDR3 protein: CASSIAPDSGNTIYF; CDR3 DNA: TGTGCCAGTAGTATAGCTCCCGACTCTGGAAACACCATATATTTT
clone size: NA; V gene: TRBV6-5; D gene: NA; J gene: TRBJ2-2; CDR3 protein: CASSYSYTGELFF; CDR3 DNA: TGTGCCAGCAGTTACTCGTACACCGGGGAGCTGTTTTTT
clone size: NA; V gene: TRBV29-1; D gene: NA; J gene: TRBJ1-1; CDR3 protein: CSAKMANTEAFF; CDR3 DNA: TGCAGCGCTAAAATGGCGAACACTGAAGCTTTCTTT
clone size: NA; V gene: TRBV6-5; D gene: NA; J gene: TRBJ1-6; CDR3 protein: CASSYSRPSPLHF; CDR3 DNA: TGTGCCAGCAGTTACTCGCGGCCTTCACCCCTCCACTTT
clone size: NA; V gene: TRBV18; D gene: NA; J gene: TRBJ1-3; CDR3 protein: CASSPRQGSVSGNTIYF; CDR3 DNA: TGTGCCAGCTCACCAAGGCAGGGAAGTGTCTCTGGAAACACCATATATTTT
clone size: NA; V gene: TRBV27; D gene: TRBD1; J gene: TRBJ2-4; CDR3 protein: CASSLRTGNEGNIQYF; CDR3 DNA: TGTGCCAGCAGTTTACGGACAGGGAATGAGGGAAACATTCAGTACTTC
clone size: once; V gene: TRBV10-3; D gene: NA; J gene: TRBJ2-3; CDR3 protein: CAISERAGISDTQYF; CDR3 DNA: TGTGCCATCAGTGAAAGGGCAGGGATATCAGATACGCAGTATTTT